These 24 T cell receptor beta chains originate from one sample sequenced in a study of T cell responses to AZD1222 COVID-19 vaccine. This table comes from immunoSEQ multiplex PCR, and its TCRdb copy is limited to in-frame clones, with some not included. Among about 140,000 clones listed, 75% to 95% were seen once. The material sequenced was peripheral blood, taken 28 days after the second dose of the MenACWY control vaccine. These receptors originate from an adult who received the MenACWY meningococcal vaccine as a control.

The chain recombines TRBV5-1 with TRBJ2-2; a possible D gene is TRBD1 (6 bases). CDR3 length: 14 residues. Between the trimmed V and J ends, which lost 10 bases and 2 bases, there was a span of 15 bases. Germline CDR1 is SGHRS and CDR2 is YFSETQ. The CDR3 region has the DNA TGCGCCTCCCACCCGGACAGAAACACCGGGGAGCTGTTTTTT. This gives the protein CASHPDRNTGELFF.

The rearrangement uses TRBV27 and TRBJ2-7; no clear D gene. V was pared by 6 bases and J by 0 bases, with 15 bases between. Germline CDR1 MNHEY, CDR2 SMNVEV (reference sequence). The CDR3 loop spans 15 amino acids. The CDR3 DNA follows: TGTGCCAGCAGGGTGCAGTCTTCGAGCTCCTACGAGCAGTACTTC. It codes for CASRVQSSSSYEQYF.

The chain has TRBV5-6 and TRBJ1-1; 10 positions agree with TRBD1. Germline CDR1 reads SGHDT; CDR2 reads YYEEEE. V was clipped by 5 bases and J by 4 bases; unmatched bases: 2. CDR3 length: 13 amino acids. The DNA of the CDR3 is TGTGCCAGCAGTGGACAGGGGGGCACTGAAGCTTTCTTT. Translation gives CASSGQGGTEAFF. Together with reference TRBV5-6 and TRBJ1-1, the CDR3 gives the full variable domain: DAGVTQSPTHLIKTRGQQVTLRCSPKSGHDTVSWYQQALGQGPQFIFQYYEEEERQRGNFPDRFSGHQFPNYSSELNVNALLLGDSALYLCASSGQGGTEAFFGQGTRLTVV.

The CDR3 sequence is CASSQDSLQATNEKLFF. CDR3 nucleotide sequence: TGTGCCAGCAGCCAAGATTCCCTTCAAGCAACTAATGAAAAACTGTTTTTT. The chain employs TRBV3-1 (or the pseudogene TRBV3-2) and TRBJ1-4; D gene uncertain. Germline V gene sequence: CDR1 LGHDT, CDR2 YNNKEL (reference sequence). V was pared by 0 bases and J by 0 bases, with 11 bases between. The CDR3 has 17 amino acids.

This chain connects TRBV19 to TRBJ1-2; TRBD1 is a possible D gene (6 bases). Germline V gene lookup returns CDR1 LNHDA and CDR2 SQIVND (reference sequence). V lost 9 bases to trimming and J lost 4 bases, with 18 bases between them. The CDR3 spans 14 residues. CDR3 loop: CASNHGTGTYGYTF. The CDR3 nucleotides read TGTGCCAGCAATCATGGAACAGGGACCTATGGCTACACCTTC.

This sequence joins TRBV7-2 and TRBJ2-1; 12 bases are a match to TRBD2. Trimming took 5 bases from V and 10 from J; bases not matched to a gene: 3. CDR1 and CDR2 (germline): SGHTA, FQGNSA. CDR3 length: 13 amino acids. CDR3 loop: CASSPGTSGEQFF. The CDR3 DNA sequence: TGTGCCAGCAGCCCCGGGACTAGCGGGGAGCAGTTCTTC.

This chain uses TRBV7-2 with TRBJ1-3, with D possibly TRBD1 on 5 matching bases. V was shortened by 3 bases and J by 2 bases, with 11 bases between the two germline ends. Germline V gene lookup returns CDR1 SGHTA and CDR2 FQGNSA. The CDR3 sequence is 15 residues long. The CDR3 loop is CASSFPRGAGNTIYF. As DNA, the CDR3 is TGTGCCAGCAGCTTCCCGCGAGGGGCTGGAAACACCATATATTTT.

As regards this clone: The sample has other DNA sequences that encode this CDR3 too. The chain combines TRBV15 with TRBJ1-3; possible D gene TRBD1, 5 bases. Germline CDR1 LNHNV, CDR2 YYDKDF (reference sequence). V was clipped by 5 bases and J by 0 bases, with 11 bases between them. The length of the CDR3 is 15 residues. CDR3 in amino acids: CATSRDRGSGNTIYF. The CDR3 DNA sequence: TGTGCCACCAGCCGGGACCGCGGCTCTGGAAACACCATATATTTT.

This clone was recorded once. The genes are TRBV7-9 and TRBJ1-5; the D gene is possibly TRBD1 (5 bases). This CDR3 is 15 amino acids long. V shed 5 bases and J shed 3 bases, with 14 bases lying between them. Germline V CDR1 and CDR2: SEHNR, FQNEAQ (reference sequence). CDR3 DNA sequence: TGTGCCAGCAGCCTAGGGGACTCGGACAATCAGCCCCAGCATTTT. It specifies CASSLGDSDNQPQHF.

This rearrangement joins TRBV6-5 to TRBJ2-3; D is undetermined. The CDR3 is 13 residues long. V shed 5 bases and J shed 0 bases, with 6 bases lying between them. Germline lookup yields CDR1 MNHEY and CDR2 SVGAGI. The CDR3: CASSLPSTDTQYF. The CDR3, as DNA: TGTGCCAGCAGTCTACCAAGCACAGATACGCAGTATTTT.

The genes are TRBV7-8 and TRBJ1-1, with D uncertain. The germline V gene encodes CDR1 SGHVS and CDR2 FQNEAQ. This CDR3 has 14 amino acids. Trimming took 5 bases from V and 8 from J, leaving 18 bases between them. The CDR3 DNA follows: TGTGCCAGCAGCCTACTGACACGGACCGGGGAAGCTTTCTTT. Residues: CASSLLTRTGEAFF.

This rearrangement joins TRBV7-6 to TRBJ1-5; 8 bases line up with TRBD1. Germline V CDR1 and CDR2: SGHVS, FNYEAQ. The J segment lost 4 bases and the V segment lost 1 base, leaving 12 bases of the junction unmatched. The CDR3 extends over 18 amino acids. The CDR3 reads CASSLVSGQGVENQPQHF. Here the CDR3 DNA reads TGTGCCAGCAGCTTAGTCTCCGGACAGGGTGTAGAAAATCAGCCCCAGCATTTT.

The chain uses TRBV5-1 and TRBJ2-3; the D is unclear. The CDR3 sequence is 14 residues long. Germline V gene data show CDR1 as SGHRS and CDR2 as YFSETQ. V was clipped by 6 bases and J by 4 bases, with 15 bases between them. CDR3 nucleotide sequence: TGCGCCAGCAAATTCAAAACCTGGGCAGATACGCAGTATTTT. Translating it yields CASKFKTWADTQYF.

The rearrangement uses TRBV15 and TRBJ2-1; 9 positions agree with TRBD2. This CDR3 is 17 amino acids long. Germline V gene sequence: CDR1 LNHNV, CDR2 YYDKDF (reference sequence). The V gene end was trimmed by 0 bases and the J gene end by 3 bases; junction bases not matched to a gene: 6. The CDR3: CATSRDLREGYYNEQFF. The DNA for the CDR3 is TGTGCCACCAGCAGAGATCTGCGGGAGGGATACTACAATGAGCAGTTCTTC. The variable domain in full, with the rest retrieved from reference TRBV15 and TRBJ2-1, is DAMVIQNPRYQVTQFGKPVTLSCSQTLNHNVMYWYQQKSSQAPKLLFHYYDKDFNNEADTPDNFQSRRPNTSFCFLDIRSPGLGDTAMYLCATSRDLREGYYNEQFFGPGTRLTVL.

CDR3 in amino acids: CASSLEGSGANVLTF. The CDR3, as DNA: TGTGCCAGCAGCTTAGAGGGCTCTGGGGCCAACGTCCTGACTTTC. The chain recombines TRBV11-2 with TRBJ2-6; D unclear. There are 15 residues in the CDR3. Germline CDR1 SGHAT, CDR2 FQNNGV. The V end lost 0 bases, the J end lost 0 bases, and 3 bases lay between the germline ends.

The V gene is TRBV7-9, the J gene TRBJ2-3; no clear D gene. Trimming took 1 base from V and 1 from J, leaving 3 bases between them. This CDR3 is built from 13 residues. CDR1 SEHNR and CDR2 FQNEAQ come from the germline V gene (reference sequence). The CDR3 DNA sequence: TGTGCCAGCAGCTTAGTTGGCACAGATACGCAGTATTTT. It is translated as CASSLVGTDTQYF.

The chain recombines TRBV5-4 with TRBJ1-5, with a tentative D call TRBD1 (5 bases). This CDR3 has 15 residues. The V gene lost 0 bases and the J gene lost 0 bases, with 7 bases spanning the gap. The germline V gene encodes CDR1 SGHNT and CDR2 YYREEE (reference sequence). The CDR3 loop is CASSLGGDSNQPQHF. Here the CDR3 DNA reads TGTGCCAGCAGCTTGGGGGGGGATAGCAATCAGCCCCAGCATTTT.

This sequence joins TRBV27 and TRBJ1-2, with 10 bases that match TRBD1. V shed 6 bases, J shed 2 bases, and the junction held 3 bases outside the gene matches. This CDR3 is built from 14 residues. Germline values: CDR1 MNHEY, CDR2 SMNVEV (reference sequence). CDR3 DNA: TGTGCCAGCAGAGTGGACAGGGGGAACTATGGCTACACCTTC. This sequence encodes CASRVDRGNYGYTF.

V is TRBV7-3 and J is TRBJ2-3, with TRBD1 as a possible D gene (6 bases). V gave up 5 bases and J gave up 4 bases, with 13 bases separating them. The CDR3 has 14 residues. Germline V CDR1 and CDR2: SGHTA, FQGTGA. The CDR3 region has the DNA TGTGCCAGCAGCACCGGGACATTCCCAGATACGCAGTATTTT. Translation gives CASSTGTFPDTQYF.

The rearrangement joins TRBV12-3 or TRBV12-4 to TRBJ1-1, with TRBD1 as a possible D gene (5 bases). This CDR3 comprises 13 residues. The ends were cut back, 2 bases at V and 8 bases at J, with 12 bases in the middle. CDR3 nucleotides: TGTGCCAGCAGTTTATTGACCGGGGCCGAAGCTTTCTTT. It yields the protein CASSLLTGAEAFF.

The chain recombines TRBV7-5 with TRBJ1-1. TRBV7-5 is tagged as a pseudogene. The CDR3 length is 15 residues. The CDR3 DNA follows: TGTGTCAGAAGCTTATGCTTGGGAAGGAACACTGAAGCTTTCTTT. Its protein product is CVRSLCLGRNTEAFF.

This chain connects TRBV29-1 to TRBJ2-5, with TRBD2 matching over 7 bases. The CDR3 is 13 residues long. Germline V gives CDR1 SQVTM, CDR2 ANQGSEA. The V segment lost 6 bases and the J segment 2 bases; nucleotides outside the gene matches: 6. The CDR3 sequence: CSVKRGLQETQYF. DNA of the CDR3: TGCAGCGTCAAAAGGGGACTACAAGAGACCCAGTACTTC.

The chain employs TRBV29-1 and TRBJ2-2; D perhaps matches TRBD2 (5 bases). The V end lost 5 bases, the J end lost 4 bases, and 14 bases lay between the germline ends. The germline V gene encodes CDR1 SQVTM and CDR2 ANQGSEA. The CDR3 sequence is 14 residues long. The CDR3 reads CSVLGPGGTGELFF. As DNA, the CDR3 is TGCAGCGTTTTAGGTCCTGGAGGCACCGGGGAGCTGTTTTTT.

V usage is TRBV7-9 and J usage is TRBJ1-3; TRBD1 is a possible D gene (5 bases). Germline V gene lookup returns CDR1 SEHNR and CDR2 FQNEAQ (reference sequence). V was shortened by 1 base and J by 0 bases, with 19 bases between the two germline ends. The CDR3 is made up of 19 amino acids. This CDR3 reads CASSLGVFGATSSGNTIYF. The CDR3 DNA sequence: TGTGCCAGCAGCTTAGGGGTATTCGGGGCCACAAGCTCTGGAAACACCATATATTTT.